This T cell receptor beta chain appears in the sequencing data of a study of vaccination effects on CD4 cells after COVID-19. Produced via immunoSEQ multiplex PCR; TCRdb's table is partial and in-frame only. The sample carries around 67,000 clones, 70% to 90% recorded once. As for this clone: What it binds is unknown.

Looked up from germline, CDR1 is SNHLY and CDR2 is FYNNEI. With 1 base removed from V and 1 base from J, the gap between germline ends came to 4 bases. This CDR3 has 13 amino acids. ViraFEST assay sequencing came after antigen-specific CD4+ T cells were expanded with viral peptide pools. Culture lasted 10 days before CD4+ T cell isolation. The cohort was immunized with two doses of either the BNT162b2 or mRNA-1273 vaccine. The chain is built from TRBV2 and TRBJ2-5; D gene unclear. This specimen consisted of CD4+ T cells from PBMCs cultured with HCoV-229E spike peptides, obtained after COVID-19 vaccination. The sequence derives from a human donor who received a COVID-19 vaccine. The CDR3 reads CASSEESQETQYF. The CDR3 DNA follows: TGTGCCAGCAGTGAAGAGTCCCAAGAGACCCAGTACTTC.